Below, 2 T cell receptor beta chains from the same sample are listed, as sequenced in a study of T cell repertoires in cytomegalovirus infection. TCRdb analysed the reads with MiXCR anew, one entry per CDR3 protein. This sample yields roughly 180,000 distinct CDR3 sequences, of which roughly 21% are seen a single time; 20% to 30% belongs to the top ten. These TCRs' antigens remain unknown. Here the sequenced sample was CD8+ T cells from cultured PBMCs, taken from culture after CMV antigen stimulation. These receptors were collected from a human donor in good health (CMV status not recorded). Some clones in this sample may be carry-over from other donors' samples.

This clonotype has a handful of counts. This rearrangement joins TRBV27 to TRBJ2-5, with D possibly TRBD1 on 6 matching bases. Germline V gives CDR1 MNHEY, CDR2 SMNVEV (reference sequence). Deletions cut 5 bases from V and 4 bases from J, with 14 bases between. CDR3 length: 14 residues. The DNA for the CDR3 is TGTGCCAGCAGTCGCCTGGACAGTTCAGAGACCCAGTACTTC. Amino acid sequence: CASSRLDSSETQYF.

The chain is built from TRBV7-2 and TRBJ1-4; no definite D call. V dropped 2 bases and J dropped 2 bases, with 9 bases sitting between them. CDR3 length: 15 residues. Germline CDR1 reads SGHTA; CDR2 reads FQGNSA. CDR3 sequence reads: CASSLRWRTNEKLFF. The CDR3 DNA sequence: TGTGCCAGCAGCTTAAGGTGGCGGACTAATGAAAAACTGTTTTTT.